These T cell receptor beta chains were read from a single sample in a study of metastatic and nonmetastatic thyroid tumors. TCRdb re-called the PCR reads with MiXCR. The sample lists approximately 11,000 clones, under 30% occurring once. Sequenced: tumor tissue. Source of these receptors: a male donor with papillary thyroid cancer or a benign thyroid nodule (not recorded which). Some clones in this sample may be carry-over from other donors' samples. CDR3s include the opening cysteine and the closing phenylalanine or tryptophan. The D gene is left open where the match is weak. Where a row states a size, it is once, few, many or the class of an expanded clone; other rows omit it.

V gene	clone size	J gene	D gene	CDR3 DNA	CDR3 protein
TRBV4-2	NA	TRBJ2-2	TRBD2	TGTGCCAGCATTCAGGGACTAGATAACACCGGGGAGCTGTTTTTT	CASIQGLDNTGELFF
TRBV6-1	few	TRBJ2-6	NA	TGTGCCAGCGGAGACCTGACCCACTCTGGGGCCAACGTCCTGACTTTC	CASGDLTHSGANVLTF
TRBV25-1	NA	TRBJ1-1	NA	TGTGCCAGCAGTGAGTACGTGGGGGGGGCGACTTTCTTT	CASSEYVGGATFF
TRBV6-2/TRBV6-3	medium-sized	TRBJ2-7	TRBD2	TGTGCCAGCAGCCGCTCGGGGGGGTTTCGCCTCTCCTACGAGCAGTACTTC	CASSRSGGFRLSYEQYF
TRBV19	few	TRBJ1-1	NA	TGTGCCAGTAGAATACAGGTTAACACTGAAGCTTTCTTT	CASRIQVNTEAFF
TRBV6-1	few	TRBJ2-3	NA	TGTGCCAGCAGTCCCCGAAAGGGAGGCACAGATACGCAGTATTTT	CASSPRKGGTDTQYF
TRBV20-1	NA	TRBJ1-2	NA	TGCAGTGCTTTCCCCCCCGACAGGACACGGGGTGGCTACACCTTC	CSAFPPDRTRGGYTF
TRBV19	few	TRBJ2-5	NA	TGTGCCAGTAGACAGGCTGGGGAGACCCAGTACTTC	CASRQAGETQYF
TRBV10-2	NA	TRBJ2-6	NA	TGCGCCAGCAGTGAGTCAGACAAACTCCACTCTGGGGCCAACGTCCTGACTTTC	CASSESDKLHSGANVLTF
TRBV12-3/TRBV12-4	NA	TRBJ1-2	NA	TGTGCCAGCAGCCAAGAGCCCAGGGTCTCGATCTATGGCTACACCTTC	CASSQEPRVSIYGYTF
TRBV12-3/TRBV12-4	few	TRBJ2-1	TRBD1	TGTGCCAGCAGCCCCCGGACAGGGGGCTACAATGAGCAGTTCTTC	CASSPRTGGYNEQFF
TRBV28	few	TRBJ1-2	TRBD1	TGTGCCAGCCGGGACAGAAGATATGGCTACACCTTC	CASRDRRYGYTF
TRBV10-3	many	TRBJ1-1	NA	TGTGCCACCCGAATTCCCCCTACTACTGAAGCTTTCTTT	CATRIPPTTEAFF
TRBV13	many	TRBJ2-3	TRBD1	TGTGCCAGCAGCAGAAACAGGGGGCTGAGCACAGATACGCAGTATTTT	CASSRNRGLSTDTQYF
TRBV7-2	medium-sized	TRBJ1-5	TRBD1	TGTGCCAGCAGCTTAGCGCCAGGGGGGATGAATCAGCCCCAGCATTTT	CASSLAPGGMNQPQHF
TRBV28	many	TRBJ2-2	NA	TGTGGCAGCAGTTTGGGTTGGCGGGACACCGGGGAGCTGTTTTTT	CGSSLGWRDTGELFF
TRBV28	NA	TRBJ2-2	TRBD1	TGTGCCAGCAGCTACAGGGGGACCGGGGAGCTGTTTTTT	CASSYRGTGELFF